This TCR beta chain was captured in a study of lymphopenia after photon versus proton radiotherapy. Study-wide findings and caveats: Only patients who died were analyzed for survival; proton advantage is unproven. After lymphocyte nadir, photon-treated repertoires showed oligoclonal expansion, especially CD8+ Temra. Photon-treated patients lost naive T cells and TCR diversity; proton-treated stayed stable.

Measured with immunoSEQ multiplex PCR; TCRdb has only the in-frame clones, and not every one. Here the sample spans about 2,900 clones, 94% being singletons. The V gene lost 3 bases and the J gene lost 0 bases, with 11 bases spanning the gap. Germline CDR1 reads SGHTA; CDR2 reads FQGNSA. The CDR3 runs to 15 residues. As regards this clone: The antigen is not known.

V and J are TRBV7-2 and TRBJ1-1; TRBD1 might be the D (6 bases). The TCR sequence derives from a woman aged 70-85 years with pancreatic cancer. Sample: peripheral blood, taken from a patient treated with photon-based radiotherapy. In DNA, the CDR3 is TGTGCCAGCAGCTTCGGGGGGCCCGTGAACACTGAAGCTTTCTTT. Amino acids: CASSFGGPVNTEAFF.